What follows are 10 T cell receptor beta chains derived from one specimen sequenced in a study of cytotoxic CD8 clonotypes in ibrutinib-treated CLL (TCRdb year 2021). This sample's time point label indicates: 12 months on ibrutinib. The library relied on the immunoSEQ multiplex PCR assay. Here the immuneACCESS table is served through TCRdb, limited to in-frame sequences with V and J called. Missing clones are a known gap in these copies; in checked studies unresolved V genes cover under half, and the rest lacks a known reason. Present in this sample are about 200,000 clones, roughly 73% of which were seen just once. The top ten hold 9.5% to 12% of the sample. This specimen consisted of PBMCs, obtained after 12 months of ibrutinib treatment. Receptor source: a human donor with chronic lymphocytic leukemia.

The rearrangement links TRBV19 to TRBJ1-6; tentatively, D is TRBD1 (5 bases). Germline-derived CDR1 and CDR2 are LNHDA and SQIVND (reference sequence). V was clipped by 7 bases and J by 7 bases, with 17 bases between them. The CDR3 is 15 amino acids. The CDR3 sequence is CASTEQDVQNSPLHF. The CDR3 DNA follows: TGTGCCAGTACCGAACAGGACGTGCAAAATTCACCCCTCCACTTT.

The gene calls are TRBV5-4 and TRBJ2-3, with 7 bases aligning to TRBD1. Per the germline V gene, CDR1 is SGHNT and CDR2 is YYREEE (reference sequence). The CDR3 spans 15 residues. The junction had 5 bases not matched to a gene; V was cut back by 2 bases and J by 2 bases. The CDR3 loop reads CASSFRTGNTDTQYF. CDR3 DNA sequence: TGTGCCAGCAGCTTTAGGACAGGCAACACAGATACGCAGTATTTT.

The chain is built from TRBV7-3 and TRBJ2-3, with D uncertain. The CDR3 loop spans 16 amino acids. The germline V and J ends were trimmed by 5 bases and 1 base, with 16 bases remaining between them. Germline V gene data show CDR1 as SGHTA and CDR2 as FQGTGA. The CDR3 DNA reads TGTGCCAGCAGCCTCTGGACCACTCGTGGCACAGATACGCAGTATTTT. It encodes CASSLWTTRGTDTQYF. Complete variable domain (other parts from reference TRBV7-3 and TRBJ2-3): GAGVSQTPSNKVTEKGKYVELRCDPISGHTALYWYRQSLGQGPEFLIYFQGTGAADDSGLPNDRFFAVRPEGSVSTLKIQRTERGDSAVYLCASSLWTTRGTDTQYFGPGTRLTVL.

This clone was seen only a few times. CDR3 sequence (DNA): TGTGCCAGCAGGGAACAGAGACAGGGCCCTAGAGCTTTCTTT. This codes for CASREQRQGPRAFF. The rearrangement joins TRBV6-6 to TRBJ1-1; TRBD1 matches at 7 bases. The CDR3 covers 14 residues. Germline-derived CDR1 and CDR2 are MNHNY and SVGAGI (reference sequence). Unmatched junction bases numbered 14, after V lost 6 bases and J lost 10 bases.

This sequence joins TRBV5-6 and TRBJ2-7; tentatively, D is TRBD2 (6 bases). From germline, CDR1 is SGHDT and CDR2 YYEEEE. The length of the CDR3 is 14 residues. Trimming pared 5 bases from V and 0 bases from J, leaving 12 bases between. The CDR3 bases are TGTGCCAGCAGGCGGGACGGCGGCTCCTACGAGCAGTACTTC. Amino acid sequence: CASRRDGGSYEQYF. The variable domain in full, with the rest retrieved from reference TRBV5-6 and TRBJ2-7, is DAGVTQSPTHLIKTRGQQVTLRCSPKSGHDTVSWYQQALGQGPQFIFQYYEEEERQRGNFPDRFSGHQFPNYSSELNVNALLLGDSALYLCASRRDGGSYEQYFGPGTRLTVT.

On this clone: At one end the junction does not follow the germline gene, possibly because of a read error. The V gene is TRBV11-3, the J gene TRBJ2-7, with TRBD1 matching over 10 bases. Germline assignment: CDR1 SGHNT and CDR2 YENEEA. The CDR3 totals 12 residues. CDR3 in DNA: TGTGCCAGCAGCGCGACAGGGGGCGAGCATTACTTC. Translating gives CASSATGGEHYF.

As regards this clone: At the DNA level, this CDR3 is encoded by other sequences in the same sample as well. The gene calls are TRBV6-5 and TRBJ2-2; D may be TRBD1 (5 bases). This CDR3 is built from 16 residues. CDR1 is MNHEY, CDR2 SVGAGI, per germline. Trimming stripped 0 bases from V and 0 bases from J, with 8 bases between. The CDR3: CASSYSWTPNTGELFF. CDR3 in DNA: TGTGCCAGCAGTTACTCATGGACACCGAACACCGGGGAGCTGTTTTTT.

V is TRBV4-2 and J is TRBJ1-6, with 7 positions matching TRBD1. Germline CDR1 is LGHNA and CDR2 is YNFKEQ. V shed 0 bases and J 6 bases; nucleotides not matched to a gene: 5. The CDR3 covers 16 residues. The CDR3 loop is CASSQDPGGGNSPLHF. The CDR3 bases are TGTGCCAGCAGCCAAGATCCAGGGGGAGGTAATTCACCCCTCCACTTT.

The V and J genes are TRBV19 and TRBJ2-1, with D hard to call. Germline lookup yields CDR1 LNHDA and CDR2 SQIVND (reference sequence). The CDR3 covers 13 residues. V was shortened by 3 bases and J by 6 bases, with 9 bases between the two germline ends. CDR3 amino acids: CASSISSPNEQFF. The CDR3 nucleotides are TGTGCCAGTAGTATTTCCAGCCCCAATGAGCAGTTCTTC.

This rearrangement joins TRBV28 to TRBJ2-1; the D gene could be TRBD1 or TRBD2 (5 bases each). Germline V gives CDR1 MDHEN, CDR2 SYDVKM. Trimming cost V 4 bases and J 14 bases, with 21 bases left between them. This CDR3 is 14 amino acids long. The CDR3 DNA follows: TGTGCCAGCAGTTGGGACGGCCCGTCGGGAAGGAAGTTCTTC. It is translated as CASSWDGPSGRKFF.